This T cell receptor beta chain was retrieved from a study of T cell clones after liver transplantation. For the study at large: Liver transplant recipients had immunosuppression withdrawal attempted within 2 years. General observations from the study: Graft donor-reactive T cells possibly entered the graft instead of undergoing deletion.

Of note for this clone: As yet, its antigen is unknown.

TCRdb's copy holds only in-frame clones and misses some; the assay was immunoSEQ multiplex PCR. The data contain about 72,000 clones, over 85% of them singletons. The ends were cut back, 5 bases at V and 6 bases at J, with 14 bases in the middle. Germline-derived CDR1 and CDR2 are SGHTA and FQGNSA. This CDR3 region has 14 residues. This TCR derives from a human donor who received a liver transplant. Source: CD4+ T cells from blood, taken before liver transplant. The rearrangement joins TRBV7-2 to TRBJ1-5; tentatively, D is TRBD1 (6 bases). CDR3 sequence: CASSLYRVGQPQHF. The CDR3 DNA reads TGTGCCAGCAGCCTTTACAGGGTAGGTCAGCCCCAGCATTTT.